The entry that follows covers one T cell receptor beta chain sequence. Antigen specificity is unknown. This sample is part of a study of PD-1 blockade in classical Hodgkin lymphoma. V lost 0 bases, J lost 3 bases, and 14 bases lay in between. Germline V gene lookup returns CDR1 MNHNY and CDR2 SVGAGI (reference sequence). CDR3 length equals 16 residues. General study results and limits: Why repertoires differed is undefined; disease activity or prior therapy possibly contributed. The study found that TCR diversity rose significantly by C4D1 in CD4+ but not CD8+ cells.

TCRdb's copy holds only in-frame clones and misses some; the assay was immunoSEQ multiplex PCR. The repertoire has 35,000 to 50,000 clones, roughly 70% of them found once; the top ten carry approximately 3%. All patients experienced relapse after autologous stem cell transplantation, and brentuximab vedotin exposure was variable. This material consisted of peripheral blood mononuclear cells (PBMCs), taken before the second cycle of nivolumab. The sequence derives from a human donor with classical Hodgkin lymphoma. The chain carries TRBV6-6 and TRBJ1-2; possibly TRBD1 for D (6 bases). The CDR3, as DNA: TGTGCCAGCAGTTACTCGATGTGGGGGCTCGACTATGGCTACACCTTC. Protein: CASSYSMWGLDYGYTF.